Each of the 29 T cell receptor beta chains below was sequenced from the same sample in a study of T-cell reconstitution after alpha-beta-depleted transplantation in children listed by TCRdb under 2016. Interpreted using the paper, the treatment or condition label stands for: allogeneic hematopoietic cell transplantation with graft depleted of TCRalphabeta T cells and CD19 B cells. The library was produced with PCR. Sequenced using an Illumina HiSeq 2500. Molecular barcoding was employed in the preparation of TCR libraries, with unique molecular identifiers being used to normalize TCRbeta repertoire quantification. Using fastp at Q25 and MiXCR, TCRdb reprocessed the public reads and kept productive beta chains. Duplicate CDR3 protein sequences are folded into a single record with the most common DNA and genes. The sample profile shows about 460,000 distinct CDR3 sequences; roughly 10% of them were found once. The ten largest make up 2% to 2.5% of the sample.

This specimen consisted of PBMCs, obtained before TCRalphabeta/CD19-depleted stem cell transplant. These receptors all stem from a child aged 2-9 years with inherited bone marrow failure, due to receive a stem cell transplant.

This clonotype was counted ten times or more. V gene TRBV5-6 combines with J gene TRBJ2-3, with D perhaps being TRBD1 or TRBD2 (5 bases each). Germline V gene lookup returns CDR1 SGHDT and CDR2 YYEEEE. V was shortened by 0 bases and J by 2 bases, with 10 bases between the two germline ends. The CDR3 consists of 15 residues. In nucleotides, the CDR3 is TGTGCCAGCAGCTTGGGAGGGGCCCACACAGATACGCAGTATTTT. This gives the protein CASSLGGAHTDTQYF.

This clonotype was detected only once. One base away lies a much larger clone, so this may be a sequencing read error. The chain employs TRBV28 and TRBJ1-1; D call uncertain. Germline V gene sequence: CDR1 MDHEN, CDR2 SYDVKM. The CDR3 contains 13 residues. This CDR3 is CASTSGLGSETFF. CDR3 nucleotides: TGTGCCAGCACCTCAGGTTTGGGGTCTGAAACTTTCTTT.

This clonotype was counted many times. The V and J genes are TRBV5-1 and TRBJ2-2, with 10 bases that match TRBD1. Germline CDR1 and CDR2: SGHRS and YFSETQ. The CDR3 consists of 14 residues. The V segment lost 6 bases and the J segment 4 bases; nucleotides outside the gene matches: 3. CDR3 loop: CASKGQGSTGELFF. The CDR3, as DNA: TGCGCCAGCAAGGGACAGGGGAGCACCGGGGAGCTGTTTTTT.

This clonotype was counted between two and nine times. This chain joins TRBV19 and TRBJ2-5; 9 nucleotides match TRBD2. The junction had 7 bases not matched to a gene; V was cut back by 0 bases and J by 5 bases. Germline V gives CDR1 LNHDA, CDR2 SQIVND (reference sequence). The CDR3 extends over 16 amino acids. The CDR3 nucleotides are TGTGCCAGTAGTATAGATAGGGCTAGCGGGACGGAGACCCAGTACTTC. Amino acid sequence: CASSIDRASGTETQYF.

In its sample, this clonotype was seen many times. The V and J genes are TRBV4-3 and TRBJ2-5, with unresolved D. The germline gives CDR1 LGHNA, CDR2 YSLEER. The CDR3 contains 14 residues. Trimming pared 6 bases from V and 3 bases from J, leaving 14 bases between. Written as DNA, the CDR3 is TGCGCCAGCAGTCCATCCTTCTCGAAAGAGACCCAGTACTTC. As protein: CASSPSFSKETQYF.

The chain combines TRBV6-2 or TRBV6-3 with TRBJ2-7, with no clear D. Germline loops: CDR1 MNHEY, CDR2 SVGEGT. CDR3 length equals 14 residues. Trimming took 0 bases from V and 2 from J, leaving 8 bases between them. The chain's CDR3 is CASSYSPPPYEQYF. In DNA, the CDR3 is TGTGCCAGCAGTTACTCCCCACCTCCCTACGAGCAGTACTTC.

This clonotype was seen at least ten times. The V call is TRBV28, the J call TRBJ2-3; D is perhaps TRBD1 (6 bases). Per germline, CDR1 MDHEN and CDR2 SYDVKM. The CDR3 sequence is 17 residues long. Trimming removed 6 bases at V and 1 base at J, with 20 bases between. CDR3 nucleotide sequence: TGTGCCAGCAGCCAGCATTACAGGGCTTGGCGCACAGATACGCAGTATTTT. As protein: CASSQHYRAWRTDTQYF.

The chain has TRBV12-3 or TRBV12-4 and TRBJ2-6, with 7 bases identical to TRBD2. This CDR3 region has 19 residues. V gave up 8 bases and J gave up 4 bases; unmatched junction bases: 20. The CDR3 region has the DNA TGTGCCAGCGGATCGTTACGGGGGGTTCTATTGACCGGGGCCAACGTCCTGACTTTC. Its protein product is CASGSLRGVLLTGANVLTF.

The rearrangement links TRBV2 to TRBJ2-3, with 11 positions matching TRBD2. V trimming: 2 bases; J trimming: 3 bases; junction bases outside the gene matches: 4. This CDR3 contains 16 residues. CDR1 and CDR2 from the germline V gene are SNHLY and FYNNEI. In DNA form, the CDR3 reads TGTGCCAGCAGTGAATTAGCGGGAGGGCCGACAGATACGCAGTATTTT. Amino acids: CASSELAGGPTDTQYF.

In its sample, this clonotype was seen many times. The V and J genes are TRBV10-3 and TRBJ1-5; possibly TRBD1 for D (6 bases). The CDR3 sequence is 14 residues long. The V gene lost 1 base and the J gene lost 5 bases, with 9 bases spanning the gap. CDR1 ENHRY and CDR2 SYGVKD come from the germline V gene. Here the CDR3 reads CAISEWGLDQPQHF. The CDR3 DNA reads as TGTGCCATCAGTGAGTGGGGGCTAGATCAGCCCCAGCATTTT.

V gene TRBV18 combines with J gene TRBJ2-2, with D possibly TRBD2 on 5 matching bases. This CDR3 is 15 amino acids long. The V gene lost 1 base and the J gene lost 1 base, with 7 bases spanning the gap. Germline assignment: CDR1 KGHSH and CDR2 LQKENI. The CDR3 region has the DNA TGTGCCAGCTCACCACGGGAGTGGAACACCGGGGAGCTGTTTTTT. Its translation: CASSPREWNTGELFF. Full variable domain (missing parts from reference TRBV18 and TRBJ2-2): NAGVMQNPRHLVRRRGQEARLRCSPMKGHSHVYWYRQLPEEGLKFMVYLQKENIIDESGMPKERFSAEFPKEGPSILRIQQVVRGDSAAYFCASSPREWNTGELFFGEGSRLTVL.

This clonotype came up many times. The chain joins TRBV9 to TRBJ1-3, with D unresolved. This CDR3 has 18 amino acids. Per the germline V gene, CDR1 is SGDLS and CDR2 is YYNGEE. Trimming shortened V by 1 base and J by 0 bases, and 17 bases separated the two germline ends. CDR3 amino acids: CASSVWASQENSGNTIYF. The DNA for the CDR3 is TGTGCCAGCAGCGTATGGGCCAGCCAAGAAAACTCTGGAAACACCATATATTTT.

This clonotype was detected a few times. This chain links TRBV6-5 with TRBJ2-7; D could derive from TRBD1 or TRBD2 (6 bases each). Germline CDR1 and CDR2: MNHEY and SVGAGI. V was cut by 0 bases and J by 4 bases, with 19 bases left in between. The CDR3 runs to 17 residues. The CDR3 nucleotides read TGTGCCAGCAGTTACTCGATGGTCCGGGGGCAGGGTTACGAGCAGTACTTC. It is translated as CASSYSMVRGQGYEQYF.

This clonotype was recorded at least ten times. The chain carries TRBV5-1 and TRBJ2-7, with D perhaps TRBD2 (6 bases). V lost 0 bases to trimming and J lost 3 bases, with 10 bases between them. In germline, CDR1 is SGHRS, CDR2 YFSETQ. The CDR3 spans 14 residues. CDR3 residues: CASSLEGSGYEQYF. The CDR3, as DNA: TGCGCCAGCAGCTTGGAGGGTAGCGGCTACGAGCAGTACTTC.

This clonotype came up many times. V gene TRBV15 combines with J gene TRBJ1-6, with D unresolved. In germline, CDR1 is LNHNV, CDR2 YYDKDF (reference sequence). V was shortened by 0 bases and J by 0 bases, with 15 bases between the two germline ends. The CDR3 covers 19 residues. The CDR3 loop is CATSRDNDALSSYNSPLHF. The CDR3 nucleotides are TGTGCCACCAGCAGAGATAATGACGCCCTGAGCTCCTATAATTCACCCCTCCACTTT.

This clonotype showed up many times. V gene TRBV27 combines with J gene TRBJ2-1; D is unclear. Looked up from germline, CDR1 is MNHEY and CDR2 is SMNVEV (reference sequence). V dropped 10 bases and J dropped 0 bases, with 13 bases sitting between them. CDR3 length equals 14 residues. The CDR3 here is CATPARSSYNEQFF. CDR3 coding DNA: TGTGCCACCCCCGCCAGGTCCTCCTACAATGAGCAGTTCTTC.

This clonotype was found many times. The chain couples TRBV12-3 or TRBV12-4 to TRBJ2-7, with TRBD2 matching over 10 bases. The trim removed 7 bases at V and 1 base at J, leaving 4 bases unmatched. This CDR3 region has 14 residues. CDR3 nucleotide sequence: TGTGCCAGCACCTCTAGCGGGAGATCCTACGAGCAGTACTTC. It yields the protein CASTSSGRSYEQYF.

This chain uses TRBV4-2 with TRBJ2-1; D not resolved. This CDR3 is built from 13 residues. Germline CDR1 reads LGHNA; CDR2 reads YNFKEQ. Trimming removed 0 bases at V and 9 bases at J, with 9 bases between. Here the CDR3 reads CASSQDTVGEQFF. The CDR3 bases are TGTGCCAGCAGCCAAGATACGGTGGGTGAGCAGTTCTTC.

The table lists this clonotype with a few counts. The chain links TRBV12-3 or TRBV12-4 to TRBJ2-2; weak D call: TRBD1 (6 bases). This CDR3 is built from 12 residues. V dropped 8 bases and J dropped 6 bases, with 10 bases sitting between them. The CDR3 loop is CASFEGAGELFF. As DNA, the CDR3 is TGTGCCAGCTTCGAGGGGGCCGGGGAGCTGTTTTTT.

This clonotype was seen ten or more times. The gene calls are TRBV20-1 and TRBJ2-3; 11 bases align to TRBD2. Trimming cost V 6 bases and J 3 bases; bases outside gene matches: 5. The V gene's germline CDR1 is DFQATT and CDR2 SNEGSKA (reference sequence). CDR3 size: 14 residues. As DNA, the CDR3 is TGCAGTGCCCGACTAGCGGGGAGAACAGATACGCAGTATTTT. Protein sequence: CSARLAGRTDTQYF.

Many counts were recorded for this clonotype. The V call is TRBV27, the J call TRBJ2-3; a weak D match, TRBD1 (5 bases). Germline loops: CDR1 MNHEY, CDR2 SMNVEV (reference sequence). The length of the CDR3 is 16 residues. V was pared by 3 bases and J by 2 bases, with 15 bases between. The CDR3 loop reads CASSFWPTASTDTQYF. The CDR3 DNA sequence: TGTGCCAGCAGTTTCTGGCCGACAGCTTCCACAGATACGCAGTATTTT.

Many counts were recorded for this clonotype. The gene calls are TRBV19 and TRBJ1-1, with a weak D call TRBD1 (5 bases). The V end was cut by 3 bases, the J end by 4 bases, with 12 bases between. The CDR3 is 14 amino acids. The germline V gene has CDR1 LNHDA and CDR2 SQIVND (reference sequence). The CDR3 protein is CASSIFGAGTEAFF. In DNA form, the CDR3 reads TGTGCCAGTAGTATCTTTGGGGCGGGCACTGAAGCTTTCTTT.

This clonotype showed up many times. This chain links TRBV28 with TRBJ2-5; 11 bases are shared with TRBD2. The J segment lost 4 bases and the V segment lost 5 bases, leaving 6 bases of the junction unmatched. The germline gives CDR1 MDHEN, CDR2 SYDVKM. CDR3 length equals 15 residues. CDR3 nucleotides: TGTGCCAGCAGTGCGGAACTAGCGGGAGCAGAGACCCAGTACTTC. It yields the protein CASSAELAGAETQYF.

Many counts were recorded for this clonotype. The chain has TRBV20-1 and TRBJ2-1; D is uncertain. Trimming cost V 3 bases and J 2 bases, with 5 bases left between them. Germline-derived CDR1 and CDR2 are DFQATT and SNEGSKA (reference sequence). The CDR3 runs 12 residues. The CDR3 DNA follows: TGCAGTGCTAGCGGGCCCTACAATGAGCAGTTCTTC. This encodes CSASGPYNEQFF.

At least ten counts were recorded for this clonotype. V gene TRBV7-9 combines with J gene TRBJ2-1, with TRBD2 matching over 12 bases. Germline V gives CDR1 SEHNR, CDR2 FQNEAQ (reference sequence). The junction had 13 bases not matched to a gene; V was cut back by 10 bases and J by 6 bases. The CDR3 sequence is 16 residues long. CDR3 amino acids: CATLATPSGRANEQFF. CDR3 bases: TGTGCCACCCTCGCCACGCCTAGCGGGAGGGCCAATGAGCAGTTCTTC.

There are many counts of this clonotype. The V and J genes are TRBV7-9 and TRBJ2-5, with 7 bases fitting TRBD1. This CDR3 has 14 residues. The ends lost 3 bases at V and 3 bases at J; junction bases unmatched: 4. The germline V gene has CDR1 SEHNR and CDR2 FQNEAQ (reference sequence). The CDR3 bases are TGTGCCAGCAGCTTTATTCAGGGGGAAGAGACCCAGTACTTC. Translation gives CASSFIQGEETQYF.

DNA of the CDR3: TGCAGTGCTAGGTACTTGCGGGAACTCTCCGGGGCTTTCTTT. Amino acid sequence: CSARYLRELSGAFF. This rearrangement joins TRBV20-1 to TRBJ1-1, with D uncertain. Trimming took off 3 bases at V and 11 bases at J, with 22 bases between the two ends. Germline V gene data show CDR1 as DFQATT and CDR2 as SNEGSKA (reference sequence). The CDR3 is 14 amino acids.

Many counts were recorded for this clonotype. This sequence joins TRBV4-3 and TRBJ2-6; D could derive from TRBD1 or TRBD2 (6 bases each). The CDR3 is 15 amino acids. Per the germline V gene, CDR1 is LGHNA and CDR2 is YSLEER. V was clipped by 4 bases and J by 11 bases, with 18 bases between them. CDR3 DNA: TGCGCCAGCAGCCTTACAGGGAACGGGGGTTACGTCCTGACTTTC. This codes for CASSLTGNGGYVLTF.

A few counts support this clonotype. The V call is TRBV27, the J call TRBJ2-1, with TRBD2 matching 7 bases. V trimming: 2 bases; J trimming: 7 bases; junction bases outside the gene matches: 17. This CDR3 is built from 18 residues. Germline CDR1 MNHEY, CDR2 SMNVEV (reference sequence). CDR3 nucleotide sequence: TGTGCCAGCAGTTTAGGCCCCAACGGGGCGGGAGAGAGTAATGAGCAGTTCTTC. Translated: CASSLGPNGAGESNEQFF.